This T cell receptor (beta chain) derives from a study of shared clonotypes between healthy human individuals. This clone was found once. Antigen specificity is unknown. Investigators divided CD4+ cells into CD45RA+ naive and CD45RA-negative memory subsets. The repertoire was sequenced with immunoSEQ multiplex PCR; TCRdb's copy has only in-frame clones and lacks some. This sample yields millions of clones, of which more than 85% are seen a single time; 0.35% to 0.45% belongs to the top ten. Germline loops: CDR1 SGHNT, CDR2 YYREEE (reference sequence). V gave up 0 bases and J gave up 5 bases; unmatched junction bases: 2. The CDR3 runs 14 residues. Study-wide results and caveats: Generation probability values for non-shared clonotypes were lower than those for clonotypes shared by all four donors. Tissues were not sampled, only blood, and their repertoires likely differ.

The clonotype comes from a young man in good health. Some clones in this sample may be carry-over from other donors' samples. The chain employs TRBV5-4 and TRBJ2-3; TRBD1 agrees at 8 bases. The sequenced material came from naive CD4+ T cells from PBMCs. Subset here: CD45RA+ positively selected. Here the CDR3 reads CASSLATGVDTQYF. DNA of the CDR3: TGTGCCAGCAGCTTGGCGACAGGGGTAGATACGCAGTATTTT. The full variable domain, with the rest looked up from reference TRBV5-4 and TRBJ2-3, is ETGVTQSPTHLIKTRGQQVTLRCSSQSGHNTVSWYQQALGQGPQFIFQYYREEENGRGNFPPRFSGLQFPNYSSELNVNALELDDSALYLCASSLATGVDTQYFGPGTRLTVL.